The rows below give T cell receptor beta chains drawn from one sample of a study of control samples from healthy donors and cancer patients. Profiling relied on immunoSEQ multiplex PCR, and the TCRdb table lists in-frame clones only, not all of them. The table includes around 6,000 clones, about two thirds detected once. The specimen was formalin-fixed, paraffin-embedded tissue. These receptors were obtained from a male donor with melanoma. Each CDR3 is given with its conserved first and last residue. Fields, in order: CDR3 length, clone size, J gene, D gene, V gene, CDR3 protein, CDR3 DNA. A D gene is named only where the DNA matches it firmly. A clone size is listed for some rows: how often the clone was seen (once, few, many), or a class if it is expanded.

20,NA,TRBJ2-1,TRBD2,TRBV4-1,CASSQERLAAASSSYNEQFF,TGCGCCAGCAGCCAAGAAAGACTAGCGGCAGCCTCTAGCTCCTACAATGAGCAGTTCTTC
15,NA,TRBJ1-2,NA,TRBV14,CASSRGLSSAYGYTF,TGTGCCAGCAGCCGGGGGTTGTCCTCTGCTTATGGCTACACCTTC
14,once,TRBJ2-5,NA,TRBV24-1,CATSVSRVEQTQYF,TGTGCCACCAGTGTATCCAGGGTAGAGCAGACCCAGTACTTC
14,NA,TRBJ2-2,NA,TRBV29-1,CSVAGELNTGELFF,TGCAGCGTTGCCGGGGAACTGAACACCGGGGAGCTGTTTTTT
11,few,TRBJ2-7,NA,TRBV11-3,CASSFGGEQYF,TGTGCCAGCAGCTTTGGGGGGGAGCAGTACTTC
13,NA,TRBJ2-2,NA,TRBV9,CASSVGGSGELFF,TGTGCCAGCAGCGTAGGGGGGTCCGGGGAGCTGTTTTTT
11,NA,TRBJ1-2,NA,TRBV11-2,CASRQGFGYTF,TGTGCCAGCAGGCAGGGCTTTGGCTACACCTTC
12,NA,TRBJ2-7,NA,TRBV4-2,CASSPYSYEQYF,TGTGCCAGCAGCCCCTACTCCTACGAGCAGTACTTC
14,few,TRBJ2-4,NA,TRBV7-2,CASSPIWRKNIQYF,TGTGCCAGCAGCCCCATTTGGCGGAAAAACATTCAGTACTTC
17,NA,TRBJ1-3,NA,TRBV5-1,CASSLSGQANSGNTIYF,TGCGCCAGCAGCTTGTCGGGGCAGGCGAACTCTGGAAACACCATATATTTT
13,NA,TRBJ1-2,NA,TRBV28,CASSPPGFWGYTF,TGTGCCAGCAGTCCCCCGGGGTTTTGGGGCTACACCTTC
13,NA,TRBJ1-6,TRBD1,TRBV28,CANSRRGLSPLHF,TGTGCCAACAGCCGCAGGGGGCTGTCACCCCTCCACTTT
11,few,TRBJ1-2,NA,TRBV2,CASNRVVGYTF,TGTGCCAGCAACAGGGTGGTTGGCTACACCTTC
16,few,TRBJ2-2,TRBD2,TRBV5-1,CASSMLLAGATGELFF,TGCGCCAGCAGCATGCTTCTAGCGGGGGCCACCGGGGAGCTGTTTTTT
16,NA,TRBJ2-3,TRBD2,TRBV29-1,CSVEPGTETSRDTQYF,TGCAGCGTTGAACCCGGGACGGAGACTAGCAGGGATACGCAGTATTTT
13,few,TRBJ1-1,NA,TRBV19,CASSSTANTEAFF,TGTGCCAGTAGTAGCACAGCGAACACTGAAGCTTTCTTT
11,NA,TRBJ2-1,NA,TRBV20-1,CSARSSVGGFF,TGCAGTGCTAGATCCTCGGTCGGGGGGTTCTTC
13,NA,TRBJ1-5,NA,TRBV30,CAWSPGGGQPQHF,TGTGCCTGGAGTCCAGGTGGAGGTCAGCCCCAGCATTTT
14,once,TRBJ1-2,NA,TRBV19,CASSMGGYNYGYTF,TGTGCCAGTAGTATGGGAGGATATAACTATGGCTACACCTTC
14,NA,TRBJ2-7,NA,TRBV6-2/TRBV6-3,CASSPTGTPYEQYF,TGTGCCAGCAGTCCGACCGGGACCCCCTACGAGCAGTACTTC
12,NA,TRBJ1-1,NA,TRBV12-3/TRBV12-4,CASSDWDTEAFF,TGTGCCAGCAGTGATTGGGACACTGAAGCTTTCTTT
16,NA,TRBJ2-3,NA,TRBV10-3,CAISESTSPGADTQYF,TGTGCCATCAGTGAGTCAACAAGTCCCGGGGCAGATACGCAGTATTTT
15,NA,TRBJ1-2,TRBD1,TRBV6-2/TRBV6-3,CASSYEGTGIGGYTF,TGTGCCAGCAGTTACGAAGGGACAGGGATCGGTGGCTACACCTTC
13,NA,TRBJ1-2,NA,TRBV6-4,CASSDSGGYGYTF,TGTGCCAGCAGTGACTCGGGAGGCTATGGCTACACCTTC
14,NA,TRBJ2-1,TRBD2,TRBV28,CASGILAGGTEQFF,TGTGCCAGCGGGATACTAGCGGGAGGGACTGAGCAGTTCTTC
16,once,TRBJ2-3,TRBD2,TRBV28,CASSRTRAFSTDTQYF,TGTGCCAGCAGTAGGACTAGGGCTTTTAGCACAGATACGCAGTATTTT
15,NA,TRBJ2-1,NA,TRBV9,CASSADNMIAGEQFF,TGTGCCAGCAGCGCAGACAATATGATAGCAGGTGAGCAGTTCTTC
13,NA,TRBJ2-3,NA,TRBV28,CASSPGGTDTQYF,TGTGCCAGCAGTCCAGGGGGCACAGATACGCAGTATTTT
15,NA,TRBJ2-7,TRBD2,TRBV18,CASSTGTSGLYEQYF,TGTGCCAGCTCAACGGGGACTAGCGGACTCTACGAGCAGTACTTC
13,NA,TRBJ1-1,NA,TRBV12-3/TRBV12-4,CASSAGPNTEAFF,TGTGCCAGCAGTGCTGGACCGAACACTGAAGCTTTCTTT
15,NA,TRBJ2-7,TRBD2,TRBV7-2,CASSTQIGGNYEQYF,TGTGCCAGCAGCACCCAAATCGGGGGGAACTACGAGCAGTACTTC
20,once,TRBJ2-1,TRBD2,TRBV5-1,CASSLEPSGGRSWSYNEQFF,TGCGCCAGCAGCTTGGAGCCTAGCGGAGGAAGAAGTTGGTCCTACAATGAGCAGTTCTTC
16,NA,TRBJ2-6,TRBD2,TRBV27,CASTGGDLSGANVLTF,TGTGCCAGCACCGGGGGGGACCTCTCTGGGGCCAACGTCCTGACTTTC
13,NA,TRBJ2-3,NA,TRBV7-9,CASSLLGFDTQYF,TGTGCCAGCAGCTTATTGGGGTTTGATACGCAGTATTTT
15,NA,TRBJ2-7,TRBD2,TRBV7-3,CASSLMASGNYEQYF,TGTGCCAGCAGCTTAATGGCTAGCGGGAACTACGAGCAGTACTTC
16,NA,TRBJ1-1,TRBD1,TRBV9,CASSLGQERLDIEAFF,TGTGCCAGCAGCCTGGGACAGGAGAGATTGGACATTGAAGCTTTCTTT
14,NA,TRBJ2-1,TRBD2,TRBV11-2,CASEREGMVNEQFF,TGTGCCAGCGAGCGGGAGGGGATGGTAAATGAGCAGTTCTTC